This entry lists 29 T cell receptor beta chains sequenced from one sample in a study of T cells in localized non-small cell lung cancer. The assay was immunoSEQ multiplex PCR, and TCRdb's table has in-frame clones only and misses some. The sample records over 70,000 clones, approximately 91% being singletons. The sample in question was PBMCs, obtained before any cancer treatment. The receptor set was obtained from a woman aged 35 to 70 with stage II squamous cell lung carcinoma.

The CDR3 coding sequence is TGTGCCAGCAGCTGGGGGGGGACAGTCACTGAAGCTTTCTTT. Its protein is CASSWGGTVTEAFF. The V gene is TRBV5-4, the J gene TRBJ1-1; 7 nucleotides match TRBD1. CDR3 length: 14 amino acids. Germline CDR1 and CDR2: SGHNT and YYREEE (reference sequence). V was pared by 3 bases and J by 4 bases, with 6 bases of the junction left unmatched.

The CDR3 DNA reads TGTGCCAGCTCACCCAACACAGATACGCAGTATTTT. Protein sequence: CASSPNTDTQYF. The gene calls are TRBV18 and TRBJ2-3, with D unresolved. The CDR3 runs 12 residues. Trimming left V 3 bases short and J 2 bases short, with 3 bases between. Germline V gene sequence: CDR1 KGHSH, CDR2 LQKENI.

V usage is TRBV6-5 and J usage is TRBJ1-5; D might be TRBD1 (6 bases). CDR3 length: 15 residues. The V end lost 5 bases, the J end lost 2 bases, and 13 bases lay between the germline ends. Per the germline V gene, CDR1 is MNHEY and CDR2 is SVGAGI. The CDR3 loop reads CASSPDRTGNQPQHF. CDR3 bases: TGTGCCAGCAGTCCTGACAGGACTGGCAATCAGCCCCAGCATTTT.

This clone was observed a single time. V and J are TRBV9 and TRBJ2-7; possible D gene TRBD1, 6 bases. V was clipped by 4 bases and J by 7 bases, with 18 bases between them. The CDR3 extends over 14 amino acids. Germline lookup yields CDR1 SGDLS and CDR2 YYNGEE. This chain's CDR3 is CASSFGQNTLEQYF. Written as DNA, the CDR3 is TGTGCCAGCAGCTTTGGACAGAATACCTTGGAGCAGTACTTC. Looking up the rest from reference TRBV9 and TRBJ2-7 gives the full variable domain: DSGVTQTPKHLITATGQRVTLRCSPRSGDLSVYWYQQSLDQGLQFLIQYYNGEERAKGNILERFSAQQFPDLHSELNLSSLELGDSALYFCASSFGQNTLEQYFGPGTRLTVT.

The rearrangement joins TRBV6-5 to TRBJ1-1; unclear D gene. In germline, CDR1 is MNHEY, CDR2 SVGAGI. This CDR3 has 14 residues. Trimming removed 2 bases from V and 0 bases from J, with 7 bases in between. In nucleotides, the CDR3 is TGTGCCAGCAGTTACCACGGATTGAACACTGAAGCTTTCTTT. It is translated as CASSYHGLNTEAFF.

J is TRBJ1-5 and V is TRBV27; D is perhaps TRBD1 (5 bases). Looked up from germline, CDR1 is MNHEY and CDR2 is SMNVEV (reference sequence). Between the trimmed V and J ends, which lost 6 bases and 1 base, there was a span of 13 bases. This CDR3 contains 15 residues. This CDR3 is CASRKGRASNQPQHF. The CDR3 DNA is TGTGCCAGCAGAAAGGGCAGGGCCAGCAATCAGCCCCAGCATTTT.

The CDR3 coding sequence is TGTGCCAGCAGTGAAGCGCTTCGATGGGGGGGCTACACCTTC. It encodes CASSEALRWGGYTF. This chain joins TRBV6-1 and TRBJ1-2; D is possibly TRBD1 (5 bases). V dropped 0 bases and J dropped 8 bases, with 13 bases sitting between them. The CDR3 extends over 14 amino acids. Germline V lookup: CDR1 MNHNS, CDR2 SASEGT.

The chain has TRBV4-1 and TRBJ2-1; D not resolved. This CDR3 is built from 13 residues. Germline-derived CDR1 and CDR2 are MGHRA and YSYEKL. Deletions cut 0 bases from V and 4 bases from J, with 4 bases between. CDR3 sequence reads: CASSQEQYNEQFF. DNA of the CDR3: TGCGCCAGCAGCCAAGAACAGTACAATGAGCAGTTCTTC.

The V gene is TRBV10-1, the J gene TRBJ2-3, with D possibly being TRBD1 or TRBD2 (6 bases each). The CDR3 sequence is 17 residues long. V lost 0 bases and J lost 7, with 20 bases in between. Germline assignment: CDR1 WNHNN and CDR2 SYGVQD (reference sequence). The CDR3: CASSESRDGGQRNTQYF. The CDR3 DNA is TGCGCCAGCAGTGAGTCACGGGACGGGGGCCAGAGGAATACGCAGTATTTT.

This clone was recorded at least ten times. The same CDR3 also results from other DNA sequences found in this sample. V usage is TRBV6-1 and J usage is TRBJ2-2; TRBD2 aligns across 8 bases. The V gene's germline CDR1 is MNHNS and CDR2 SASEGT. J lost 7 bases, V lost 4 bases, and 11 bases had no gene match. There are 16 residues in the CDR3. The CDR3 sequence: CASSGTSTLRGGELFF. CDR3 in DNA: TGTGCCAGCAGTGGGACTAGCACCCTCAGGGGCGGGGAGCTGTTTTTT.

This clone was picked up one time. The genes are TRBV14 and TRBJ2-1; 12 bases align to TRBD2. This CDR3 is built from 15 residues. Unmatched junction bases numbered 5, after V lost 4 bases and J lost 7 bases. Per the germline V gene, CDR1 is SGHDN and CDR2 is FVKESK. The CDR3 protein is CASSPGLAGTNEQFF. The CDR3 DNA follows: TGTGCCAGCAGCCCCGGACTAGCGGGAACTAATGAGCAGTTCTTC. Full variable domain (missing parts from reference TRBV14 and TRBJ2-1): EAGVTQFPSHSVIEKGQTVTLRCDPISGHDNLYWYRRVMGKEIKFLLHFVKESKQDESGMPNNRFLAERTGGTYSTLKVQPAELEDSGVYFCASSPGLAGTNEQFFGPGTRLTVL.

V and J are TRBV11-2 and TRBJ2-1; 9 nucleotides line up with TRBD1. Trimming took 5 bases from V and 7 from J; bases not matched to a gene: 9. Germline V lookup: CDR1 SGHAT, CDR2 FQNNGV. This CDR3 comprises 15 residues. The CDR3 reads CASSLRTGDLNEQFF. DNA for the CDR3: TGTGCCAGCAGCCTACGGACAGGGGATCTTAATGAGCAGTTCTTC.

This chain links TRBV10-3 with TRBJ2-2; weak D call: TRBD2 (5 bases). Trimming removed 2 bases at V and 1 base at J, with 11 bases between. The CDR3 loop spans 16 amino acids. Per the germline V gene, CDR1 is ENHRY and CDR2 is SYGVKD. CDR3 protein: CAISEASGRNTGELFF. CDR3 sequence (DNA): TGTGCCATCAGTGAGGCCAGCGGTCGGAACACCGGGGAGCTGTTTTTT.

The chain couples TRBV5-1 to TRBJ2-1; 9 bases match TRBD2. Germline CDR1 SGHRS, CDR2 YFSETQ. The junction had 2 bases not matched to a gene; V was cut back by 3 bases and J by 1 base. The CDR3 has 15 residues. This chain's CDR3 is CASSSAGGSYNEQFF. CDR3 coding DNA: TGCGCCAGCAGCTCAGCGGGGGGTTCCTACAATGAGCAGTTCTTC. Together with reference TRBV5-1 and TRBJ2-1, the CDR3 gives the full variable domain: KAGVTQTPRYLIKTRGQQVTLSCSPISGHRSVSWYQQTPGQGLQFLFEYFSETQRNKGNFPGRFSGRQFSNSRSEMNVSTLELGDSALYLCASSSAGGSYNEQFFGPGTRLTVL.

This chain connects TRBV5-1 to TRBJ2-5; D uncertain. The J call is uncertain, as TRBJ2-7 better fits the DNA end. Germline V lookup: CDR1 SGHRS, CDR2 YFSETQ. This CDR3 has 13 residues. CDR3 bases: TGCGCCAGCAGCTTGCTCCACTCCTACGAGCAGTACTTC. It specifies CASSLLHSYEQYF.

The CDR3 region is CASSLGASGANVLTF. CDR3 nucleotide sequence: TGTGCCAGCAGCCTGGGGGCCTCTGGGGCCAACGTCCTGACTTTC. This chain links TRBV7-8 with TRBJ2-6; the D gene is possibly TRBD1 (6 bases). Trimming left V 5 bases short and J 0 bases short, with 8 bases between. Germline V gene lookup returns CDR1 SGHVS and CDR2 FQNEAQ. The CDR3 spans 15 residues.

The chain is built from TRBV28 and TRBJ2-1; D is possibly TRBD1 or TRBD2 (5 bases each). With 8 bases removed from V and 14 bases from J, the gap between germline ends came to 19 bases. The CDR3 is 12 amino acids. CDR1 is MDHEN, CDR2 SYDVKM, per germline. The CDR3 DNA follows: TGTGCCAGCGCCCGGGACGTCGATACGGAGTTCTTC. It yields the protein CASARDVDTEFF.

Details on this clone: Germline and junction disagree at one end, which may indicate a read error. The J gene is TRBJ2-3, the V gene TRBV5-1; D not resolved. Germline assignment: CDR1 SGHRS and CDR2 YFSETQ. There are 16 residues in the CDR3. DNA of the CDR3: TGCGCCAGCAGGTTGGGTCAAATTACTAGCACAGATACGCAGTATTTT. Protein: CASRLGQITSTDTQYF.

The rearrangement links TRBV6-1 to TRBJ2-3; 8 bases match TRBD1. This CDR3 is built from 14 residues. V trimming: 6 bases; J trimming: 4 bases; junction bases outside the gene matches: 6. Germline-derived CDR1 and CDR2 are MNHNS and SASEGT. The CDR3 spells CASSQQGGADTQYF. The CDR3 DNA is TGTGCCAGCAGCCAACAGGGGGGTGCAGATACGCAGTATTTT.

This clone has a single count. This chain uses TRBV7-8 with TRBJ1-2; the D is unclear. CDR3 length equals 13 residues. Trimming removed 5 bases at V and 6 bases at J, with 13 bases between. Germline CDR1 is SGHVS and CDR2 is FQNEAQ. The CDR3 DNA sequence: TGTGCCAGCAGCCTCGTAGATAAGGATGGCTACACCTTC. The encoded protein is CASSLVDKDGYTF.

The V gene is TRBV7-8, the J gene TRBJ1-1; a possible D gene is TRBD1 (5 bases). Between the trimmed V and J ends, which lost 2 bases and 1 base, there was a span of 11 bases. Germline V CDR1 and CDR2: SGHVS, FQNEAQ. The CDR3 is 15 amino acids. CDR3 DNA: TGTGCCAGCAGCTTAAATTCGGGGCAGAACACTGAAGCTTTCTTT. This translates into CASSLNSGQNTEAFF. The entire variable domain, with the rest obtained from reference TRBV7-8 and TRBJ1-1, is as follows: GAGVSQSPRYKVAKRGQDVALRCDPISGHVSLFWYQQALGQGPEFLTYFQNEAQLDKSGLPSDRFFAERPEGSVSTLKIQRTQQEDSAVYLCASSLNSGQNTEAFFGQGTRLTVV.

This clone was recorded once. V usage is TRBV2 and J usage is TRBJ1-4; TRBD1 might be the D (5 bases). Germline CDR1 and CDR2: SNHLY and FYNNEI. Trimming took 2 bases from V and 15 from J, leaving 10 bases between them. The CDR3 extends over 11 amino acids. The chain's CDR3 is CASSEMTEMFF. The CDR3 DNA is TGTGCCAGCAGTGAAATGACAGAAATGTTTTTT.

The rearrangement joins TRBV2 to TRBJ1-2; D gene ambiguous. The germline V and J ends were trimmed by 7 bases and 10 bases, with 10 bases remaining between them. The CDR3 contains 10 residues. In germline, CDR1 is SNHLY, CDR2 FYNNEI. The CDR3 region has the DNA TGTGCCAGCACAGTCGGGCCCTACACCTTC. Protein: CASTVGPYTF.

This clone was seen a single time. Written as DNA, the CDR3 is TGTGCCAGCAGCTTACCGGGACAGGGAGCCTACGAGCAGTACTTC. The encoded protein is CASSLPGQGAYEQYF. The J gene is TRBJ2-7, the V gene TRBV5-4, with 9 bases matching TRBD1. The CDR3 is made up of 15 amino acids. V shed 2 bases and J 2 bases; nucleotides not matched to a gene: 5. Germline lookup yields CDR1 SGHNT and CDR2 YYREEE (reference sequence). Supplemented by reference TRBV5-4 and TRBJ2-7, the full variable domain reads ETGVTQSPTHLIKTRGQQVTLRCSSQSGHNTVSWYQQALGQGPQFIFQYYREEENGRGNFPPRFSGLQFPNYSSELNVNALELDDSALYLCASSLPGQGAYEQYFGPGTRLTVT.

The chain is built from TRBV5-1 and TRBJ1-1, with D unresolved. Trimming removed 5 bases from V and 0 bases from J, with 8 bases in between. The CDR3 covers 13 residues. Germline V gene sequence: CDR1 SGHRS, CDR2 YFSETQ. The DNA of the CDR3 is TGCGCCAGCAGACAAGACGTGAACACTGAAGCTTTCTTT. Its protein product is CASRQDVNTEAFF.

The rearrangement joins TRBV7-9 to TRBJ1-1, with D possibly being TRBD1 (5 bases). The V gene's germline CDR1 is SEHNR and CDR2 FQNEAQ (reference sequence). Between the trimmed V and J ends, which lost 4 bases and 1 base, there was a span of 13 bases. The CDR3 totals 15 residues. CDR3 loop: CASSSPAGPNTEAFF. The CDR3, as DNA: TGTGCCAGCAGCTCCCCAGCGGGGCCGAACACTGAAGCTTTCTTT.

The chain joins TRBV6-5 to TRBJ1-5; no clear D. The CDR3 has 14 residues. Germline V gene data show CDR1 as MNHEY and CDR2 as SVGAGI. Deletions cut 4 bases from V and 2 bases from J, with 9 bases between. The CDR3 spells CASSSWEGNQPQHF. The CDR3 DNA is TGTGCCAGCAGTTCTTGGGAGGGCAATCAGCCCCAGCATTTT.

The V and J genes are TRBV7-9 and TRBJ2-7; D call uncertain. CDR3 length: 12 residues. Germline V gene lookup returns CDR1 SEHNR and CDR2 FQNEAQ (reference sequence). The V end was cut by 11 bases, the J end by 2 bases, with 13 bases between. Here the CDR3 reads CAGQEPPYEQYF. CDR3 sequence (DNA): TGTGCCGGGCAGGAACCTCCCTACGAGCAGTACTTC.

V is TRBV6-5 and J is TRBJ2-4; tentative D call: TRBD2 (6 bases). Trimming stripped 8 bases from V and 8 bases from J, with 22 bases between. CDR1 is MNHEY and CDR2 is SVGAGI in the germline V gene. The CDR3 totals 15 residues. The CDR3 sequence: CASGSLSGPKDIQYF. The CDR3 nucleotides are TGTGCCAGCGGCTCCCTCAGCGGGCCCAAGGACATTCAGTACTTC.